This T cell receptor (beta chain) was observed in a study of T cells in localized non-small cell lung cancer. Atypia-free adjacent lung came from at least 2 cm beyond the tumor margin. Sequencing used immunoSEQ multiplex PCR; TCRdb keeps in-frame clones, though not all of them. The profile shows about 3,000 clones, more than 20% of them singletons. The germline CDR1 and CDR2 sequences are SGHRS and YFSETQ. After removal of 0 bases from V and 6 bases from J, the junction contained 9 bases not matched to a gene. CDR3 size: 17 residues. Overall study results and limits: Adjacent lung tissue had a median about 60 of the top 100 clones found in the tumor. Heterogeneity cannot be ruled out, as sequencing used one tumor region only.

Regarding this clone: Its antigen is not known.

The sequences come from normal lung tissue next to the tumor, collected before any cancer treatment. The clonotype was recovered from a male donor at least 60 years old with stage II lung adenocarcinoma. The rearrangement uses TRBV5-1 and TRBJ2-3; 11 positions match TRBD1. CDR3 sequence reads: CASSLGAGTGGLDTQYF. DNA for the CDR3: TGCGCCAGCAGCTTGGGGGCCGGGACAGGGGGTCTGGATACGCAGTATTTT.